This T cell receptor beta chain was profiled in a study of T cell changes during pregnancy in multiple sclerosis. CDR3 length: 11 residues. Trimming stripped 1 base from V and 6 bases from J, with 4 bases between. Germline V CDR1 and CDR2: SGHDT, YYEEEE. Assay used: immunoSEQ multiplex PCR; TCRdb lists only in-frame clones, some missing. Of 55,000 to 65,000 clones listed, over 85% are singletons. The sequence was obtained from a female donor with multiple sclerosis, enrolled in a pregnancy study. The sequences come from CD4+ T cells from peripheral blood mononuclear cells, collected before pregnancy. This chain links TRBV5-6 with TRBJ1-2; no reliable D call. This CDR3 reads CASSLTNGYTF. The CDR3 coding sequence is TGTGCCAGCAGCTTGACAAATGGCTACACCTTC.